The present TCR beta chain was sequenced within a study of T cell repertoires in aging, cancer and after chemotherapy. Study information: About 8.1 million TCR reads made up the full dataset. General study points: Loss of evenness, beyond lost richness, contributed to age-related TCR diversity decline in cancer patients. Untreated cancer patients had significantly lower blood TCR diversity than age-matched healthy donors.

Rearranged V-D-J TRB sequences were amplified with a mixed TRB-A/B primer pool. MiXCR, run by TCRdb on the multiplex PCR reads, gives a single entry per CDR3 protein. This sample yields more than 15,000 distinct CDR3 sequences, of which about 46% are seen a single time; roughly a tenth belongs to the top ten. Amplification of TCR beta used genomic DNA extracted from peripheral blood. Details on this clonotype: No antigen is known for it.

Material: blood. The TCR originated in a human donor in good health.

The CDR3 nucleotides are TGTGCCAGCAGCTTGGCCAGGGACAGGGTTCGGGAGCAGTACTTC. It yields the protein CASSLARDRVREQYF. The V gene is TRBV5-5, the J gene TRBJ2-7; TRBD1 matches at 9 bases. This CDR3 comprises 15 residues. The trim removed 0 bases at V and 7 bases at J, leaving 8 bases unmatched. In germline, CDR1 is SGHKS, CDR2 YYEKEE (reference sequence).